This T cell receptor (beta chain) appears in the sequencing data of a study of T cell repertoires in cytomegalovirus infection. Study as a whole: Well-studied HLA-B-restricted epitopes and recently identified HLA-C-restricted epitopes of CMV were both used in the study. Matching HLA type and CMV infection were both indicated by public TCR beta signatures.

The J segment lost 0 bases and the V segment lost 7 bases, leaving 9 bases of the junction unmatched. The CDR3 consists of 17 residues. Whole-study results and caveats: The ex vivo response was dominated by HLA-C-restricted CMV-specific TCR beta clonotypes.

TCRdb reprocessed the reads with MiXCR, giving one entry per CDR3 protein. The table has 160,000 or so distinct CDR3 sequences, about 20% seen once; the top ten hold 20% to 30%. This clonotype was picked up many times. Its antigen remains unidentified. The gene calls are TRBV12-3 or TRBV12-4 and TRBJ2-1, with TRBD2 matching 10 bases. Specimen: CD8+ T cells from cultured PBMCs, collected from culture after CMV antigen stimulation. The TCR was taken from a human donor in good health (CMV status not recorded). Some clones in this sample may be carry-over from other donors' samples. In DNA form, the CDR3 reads TGTGCCAGCAATATAGCGGGGGGATCGAGCTCCTACAATGAGCAGTTCTTC. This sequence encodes CASNIAGGSSSYNEQFF.